The sequence of this TCR beta chain was determined in a study of T-cell memory formation after mild COVID-19. Overall study: Among the donors, TCR clusters were largely specific to each donor.

The study's findings and limits: Unconfirmed was the SARS-CoV-2 specificity of second-wave clones that peaked on day 37.

MiXCR was run by TCRdb on the 5' RACE reads, yielding one entry per CDR3 protein. The table shows approximately 240,000 distinct CDR3 sequences, with about a sixth occurring only once. Germline loops: CDR1 SQVTM, CDR2 ANQGSEA. The CDR3 spans 13 residues. Trimming left V 3 bases short and J 2 bases short, with 10 bases between. For this clonotype: Its specificity is unknown.

This clonotype was sampled from a man younger than 35 who had mild COVID-19 (a few samples of this study predate the infection). Cell type and time point are not known. The material sequenced was PBMCs or a T cell subset sorted from them (not recorded which). The chain recombines TRBV29-1 with TRBJ2-5, with a possible D match to TRBD1 (6 bases). CDR3 region: CSVDPGVQETQYF. CDR3 sequence (DNA): TGCAGCGTTGACCCAGGGGTGCAAGAGACCCAGTACTTC.